This T cell receptor beta chain was obtained from a study of Ad26.COV2.S vaccination and SARS-CoV-2 variants. Turning to the study itself: Ad26.COV2.S shots went into the muscle once or twice, 56 days apart.

The V and J ends lost 6 bases and 0 bases respectively, with 12 bases between them. Germline V CDR1 and CDR2: MNHEY, SVGAGI. The CDR3 spans 15 residues. Method: immunoSEQ multiplex PCR; TCRdb's copy keeps in-frame clones and lacks some. Among over 400,000 clones listed, about nine tenths were seen once. Treatment noted: around 19 received Ad26.COV2.S at low or high dose, single or two shots; 5 received placebo; per-sample allocation not given. Collection of the samples took place on day 63 after the first injection of vaccine or placebo. This receptor was taken from a person aged 18-60 years who received the Ad26.COV2.S COVID-19 vaccine or a placebo. This rearrangement joins TRBV6-5 to TRBJ1-5; D is unresolved. This sample comprised peripheral blood, obtained in a trial of Ad26.COV2.S vaccine versus placebo. CDR3 DNA: TGTGCCAGCAGAAAAAGAGGATATAGCAATCAGCCCCAGCATTTT. Translated: CASRKRGYSNQPQHF.